One sample yielded the 27 T cell receptor beta chains listed below, sequenced in a study of T cells after posttransplantation cyclophosphamide. Sequencing used immunoSEQ multiplex PCR; TCRdb keeps in-frame clones, though not all of them. The table has some 20,000 clones, 95% to 98% seen once; the top ten hold about 0.12%. Cells defined as naive were viable CD3+CD4+ or CD3+CD8+ and CCR7+CD45RA+CD45RO-CD95-CD27+CD28+. Material for sequencing was naive CD4+ T cells sorted from PBMCs. The receptors come from a man aged 45-60 years in good health, CMV-negative, and a related stem cell transplant donor.

The chain has TRBV19 and TRBJ1-1; D not resolved. Germline CDR1 LNHDA, CDR2 SQIVND (reference sequence). V dropped 5 bases and J dropped 4 bases, with 8 bases sitting between them. The CDR3 loop spans 12 amino acids. The CDR3 sequence is CASSEGVTEAFF. The CDR3 nucleotides are TGTGCCAGTAGTGAGGGCGTCACTGAAGCTTTCTTT.

The chain carries TRBV6-6 and TRBJ2-5; D is uncertain. The CDR3 length is 12 residues. V shed 0 bases and J shed 5 bases, with 4 bases lying between them. The V gene's germline CDR1 is MNHNY and CDR2 SVGAGI (reference sequence). CDR3 DNA sequence: TGTGCCAGCAGTTACTCTAGTGAGACCCAGTACTTC. The encoded protein is CASSYSSETQYF.

The chain carries TRBV4-2 and TRBJ2-1; D is unclear. V dropped 0 bases and J dropped 9 bases, with 15 bases sitting between them. Germline V gives CDR1 LGHNA, CDR2 YNFKEQ. The CDR3 extends over 15 amino acids. The CDR3 loop is CASSQEVLATGEQFF. The CDR3 coding sequence is TGTGCCAGCAGCCAAGAAGTATTGGCTACGGGTGAGCAGTTCTTC.

This rearrangement joins TRBV7-8 to TRBJ2-1; D is perhaps TRBD2 (6 bases). V lost 0 bases to trimming and J lost 9 bases, with 15 bases between them. The CDR3 runs to 15 residues. Germline loops: CDR1 SGHVS, CDR2 FQNEAQ. This CDR3 reads CASSLARLDSSEQFF. In DNA form, the CDR3 reads TGTGCCAGCAGCTTAGCGCGACTAGATAGTTCTGAGCAGTTCTTC.

The V and J genes are TRBV25-1 and TRBJ1-1, with a weak D call TRBD1 (5 bases). V was shortened by 6 bases and J by 7 bases, with 12 bases between the two germline ends. Germline V gene lookup returns CDR1 MGHDK and CDR2 SYGVNS. The CDR3 covers 12 residues. Here the CDR3 DNA reads TGTGCCAGCAGGAGGGGTAGCGGTGAAGCTTTCTTT. This codes for CASRRGSGEAFF. Full variable domain (outside the CDR3, taken from reference TRBV25-1 and TRBJ1-1): EADIYQTPRYLVIGTGKKITLECSQTMGHDKMYWYQQDPGMELHLIHYSYGVNSTEKGDLSSESTVSRIRTEHFPLTLESARPSHTSQYLCASRRGSGEAFFGQGTRLTVV.

As concerns this clone: Relative to the germline gene, one junction end is altered; a read error may explain this. The chain is built from TRBV29-1 and TRBJ1-1, with D maybe TRBD1 (6 bases). The CDR3 is made up of 13 amino acids. CDR1 SQVTM and CDR2 ANQGSEA come from the germline V gene. This chain's CDR3 is CSIEAQGNTEAFF. The CDR3 bases are TGCAGCATTGAAGCACAGGGGAACACTGAAGCTTTCTTT. The full variable domain, rest sourced from reference TRBV29-1 and TRBJ1-1, is SAVISQKPSRDICQRGTSLTIQCQVDSQVTMMFWYRQQPGQSLTLIATANQGSEATYESGFVIDKFPISRPNLTFSTLTVSNMSPEDSSIYLCSIEAQGNTEAFFGQGTRLTVV.

This clone was detected only once. The CDR3 loop is CASTRQGGLNEQFF. In DNA form, the CDR3 reads TGTGCCAGCACCAGACAGGGGGGCTTGAATGAGCAGTTCTTC. The chain joins TRBV6-5 to TRBJ2-1, with TRBD1 identical over 9 bases. V shed 7 bases, J shed 7 bases, and the junction held 8 bases outside the gene matches. The CDR3 length is 14 residues. The germline CDR1 and CDR2 sequences are MNHEY and SVGAGI.

For this clone: The sample contains more than one DNA sequence encoding this CDR3. The CDR3 loop reads CASSLGLAAAGELFF. Written as DNA, the CDR3 is TGTGCCAGCAGCCTTGGACTAGCGGCAGCCGGGGAGCTGTTTTTT. The V gene is TRBV27, the J gene TRBJ2-2; 10 bases map to TRBD2. CDR3 length: 15 residues. V dropped 6 bases and J dropped 6; count of bases not matched to a gene: 7. Germline lookup yields CDR1 MNHEY and CDR2 SMNVEV (reference sequence).

The genes are TRBV9 and TRBJ2-3; perhaps TRBD2 as D (6 bases). Germline V gene sequence: CDR1 SGDLS, CDR2 YYNGEE. The V end lost 6 bases, the J end lost 1 base, and 12 bases lay between the germline ends. The CDR3 is made up of 14 amino acids. CDR3 coding DNA: TGTGCCAGCAAGGAGGGCTCCGGCACAGATACGCAGTATTTT. It encodes CASKEGSGTDTQYF.

This chain joins TRBV29-1 and TRBJ1-1; TRBD1 is a possible D gene (6 bases). CDR3 length equals 10 residues. Per germline, CDR1 SQVTM and CDR2 ANQGSEA. The ends were cut back, 7 bases at V and 10 bases at J, with 13 bases in the middle. This CDR3 reads CSARTDTAFF. The CDR3 DNA reads TGCAGCGCAAGGACAGACACAGCTTTCTTT. The full variable domain, in which reference TRBV29-1 and TRBJ1-1 provide the parts outside the CDR3, is SAVISQKPSRDICQRGTSLTIQCQVDSQVTMMFWYRQQPGQSLTLIATANQGSEATYESGFVIDKFPISRPNLTFSTLTVSNMSPEDSSIYLCSARTDTAFFGQGTRLTVV.

The chain carries TRBV19 and TRBJ1-5, with TRBD1 matching 10 bases. The length of the CDR3 is 15 residues. Per germline, CDR1 LNHDA and CDR2 SQIVND (reference sequence). The J segment lost 4 bases and the V segment lost 7 bases, leaving 7 bases of the junction unmatched. CDR3 DNA: TGTGCCAGTACCCCTGGACAGGGGGGAAATCAGCCCCAGCATTTT. This encodes CASTPGQGGNQPQHF.

The chain recombines TRBV5-8 with TRBJ2-7, with D possibly being TRBD1 (5 bases). Germline V gives CDR1 SGHTS, CDR2 YDEGEE. The CDR3 sequence is 16 residues long. V was shortened by 0 bases and J by 0 bases, with 13 bases between the two germline ends. The CDR3 DNA is TGTGCCAGCAGCTTGGGGGGATCCCAGGGCTCCTACGAGCAGTACTTC. This encodes CASSLGGSQGSYEQYF.

The CDR3, as DNA: TGTGCCAGCGGACCAAGCAGGGACTCCTACGAGCAGTACTTC. Its protein product is CASGPSRDSYEQYF. The chain recombines TRBV6-6 with TRBJ2-7; tentative D call: TRBD1 (5 bases). Germline loops: CDR1 MNHNY, CDR2 SVGAGI (reference sequence). This CDR3 comprises 14 residues. Trimming took 8 bases from V and 0 from J, leaving 14 bases between them.

This chain connects TRBV6-1 to TRBJ2-1; TRBD2 matches at 10 bases. The CDR3 extends over 15 amino acids. After removal of 6 bases from V and 2 bases from J, the junction contained 4 bases not matched to a gene. CDR1 and CDR2 (germline): MNHNS, SASEGT. CDR3 bases: TGTGCCAGCAGGGGTGGACTAGCGGCCTACAATGAGCAGTTCTTC. It specifies CASRGGLAAYNEQFF.

The rearrangement joins TRBV29-1 to TRBJ1-2; 8 bases fit TRBD1. From germline, CDR1 is SQVTM and CDR2 ANQGSEA. CDR3 length equals 13 residues. Trimming removed 2 bases from V and 8 bases from J; junction bases left unmatched: 7. The CDR3: CSVESRGLSGYTF. In nucleotides, the CDR3 is TGCAGCGTTGAAAGCAGGGGGCTGAGCGGCTACACCTTC. The whole variable domain, remainder taken from reference TRBV29-1 and TRBJ1-2, is SAVISQKPSRDICQRGTSLTIQCQVDSQVTMMFWYRQQPGQSLTLIATANQGSEATYESGFVIDKFPISRPNLTFSTLTVSNMSPEDSSIYLCSVESRGLSGYTFGSGTRLTVV.

V is TRBV7-9 and J is TRBJ1-2, with a possible D match to TRBD1 (6 bases). CDR1 and CDR2 from the germline V gene are SEHNR and FQNEAQ (reference sequence). Trimming removed 4 bases from V and 6 bases from J, with 9 bases in between. The CDR3 is 12 residues long. This CDR3 reads CASSSQGNGYTF. The CDR3 coding sequence is TGTGCCAGCAGCTCCCAGGGGAATGGCTACACCTTC.

This chain links TRBV18 with TRBJ1-1; the D is unclear. CDR1 is KGHSH, CDR2 LQKENI, per germline. Trimming cost V 2 bases and J 0 bases, with 13 bases left between them. The CDR3 extends over 16 amino acids. The CDR3 DNA sequence: TGTGCCAGCTCACCAGTAAAAGTTCAGTTGAACACTGAAGCTTTCTTT. The encoded protein is CASSPVKVQLNTEAFF. Full variable domain (remainder filled in from reference TRBV18 and TRBJ1-1): NAGVMQNPRHLVRRRGQEARLRCSPMKGHSHVYWYRQLPEEGLKFMVYLQKENIIDESGMPKERFSAEFPKEGPSILRIQQVVRGDSAAYFCASSPVKVQLNTEAFFGQGTRLTVV.

The count of this clone is one. The chain carries TRBV10-3 and TRBJ2-7, with 10 bases aligning to TRBD2. The CDR3 contains 14 residues. The germline gives CDR1 ENHRY, CDR2 SYGVKD. The junction had 6 bases not matched to a gene; V was cut back by 6 bases and J by 4 bases. The CDR3 reads CAIRPGTSEYEQYF. CDR3 bases: TGTGCCATCAGGCCCGGGACTAGCGAATACGAGCAGTACTTC.

The V call is TRBV7-9, the J call TRBJ2-5; D is unclear. In germline, CDR1 is SEHNR, CDR2 FQNEAQ (reference sequence). CDR3 length: 15 residues. Trimming removed 5 bases at V and 2 bases at J, with 15 bases between. CDR3 coding DNA: TGTGCCAGCAGCCTATTGCTGGCGGTACAAGAGACCCAGTACTTC. Translated, it gives CASSLLLAVQETQYF. The variable domain in full, with the rest retrieved from reference TRBV7-9 and TRBJ2-5, is DTGVSQNPRHKITKRGQNVTFRCDPISEHNRLYWYRQTLGQGPEFLTYFQNEAQLEKSRLLSDRFSAERPKGSFSTLEIQRTEQGDSAMYLCASSLLLAVQETQYFGPGTRLLVL.

The rearrangement joins TRBV29-1 to TRBJ2-3; no reliable D call. V lost 4 bases to trimming and J lost 2 bases, with 10 bases between them. The CDR3 sequence is 13 residues long. The germline gives CDR1 SQVTM, CDR2 ANQGSEA. The DNA of the CDR3 is TGCAGCGTTGCAGGCAGGTCCACAGATACGCAGTATTTT. Its protein product is CSVAGRSTDTQYF.

The chain recombines TRBV5-3 with TRBJ2-5, with a weak D call TRBD2 (6 bases). TRBJ2-7 explains the end of the DNA better; the J call may be wrong. TRBV5-3 is reported as an ORF; its role is uncertain. This CDR3 is built from 15 residues. The CDR3 DNA sequence: TGTGCCAGAAGCTTGGTGGGGGGTTGGTCCTACGAGCAGTACTTC. Its translation is CARSLVGGWSYEQYF.

The rearrangement links TRBV9 to TRBJ1-6, with D uncertain. This CDR3 region has 17 residues. Trimming pared 0 bases from V and 0 bases from J, leaving 10 bases between. Germline V CDR1 and CDR2: SGDLS, YYNGEE. The CDR3, as DNA: TGTGCCAGCAGCGTAGATGGTGGGAGCTCCTATAATTCACCCCTCCACTTT. It specifies CASSVDGGSSYNSPLHF.

The chain combines TRBV4-1 with TRBJ2-2, with 7 nucleotides matching TRBD1. The CDR3 contains 15 residues. Losses at the gene ends were 4 bases for V and 0 bases for J; bases not matched to a gene: 2. Per germline, CDR1 MGHRA and CDR2 YSYEKL. The chain's CDR3 is CASSLGQANTGELFF. The CDR3 DNA reads TGCGCCAGCAGCCTAGGACAGGCGAACACCGGGGAGCTGTTTTTT.

The chain carries TRBV10-3 and TRBJ2-7, with D unresolved. The CDR3 runs to 13 residues. The V and J ends lost 4 bases and 3 bases respectively, with 10 bases between them. Germline loops: CDR1 ENHRY, CDR2 SYGVKD. For the CDR3, the DNA is TGTGCCATCAGTGCTCCAGGCTACTACGAGCAGTACTTC. Residues: CAISAPGYYEQYF.

J is TRBJ2-1 and V is TRBV5-1; 9 bases are a match to TRBD1. The CDR3 loop spans 15 amino acids. CDR1 is SGHRS and CDR2 is YFSETQ in the germline V gene. V was pared by 2 bases and J by 7 bases, with 7 bases of the junction left unmatched. The CDR3, as DNA: TGCGCCAGCAGCTTCAGAAGCGGGACAGGGAATGAGCAGTTCTTC. The encoded protein is CASSFRSGTGNEQFF. Together with reference TRBV5-1 and TRBJ2-1, the CDR3 gives the full variable domain: KAGVTQTPRYLIKTRGQQVTLSCSPISGHRSVSWYQQTPGQGLQFLFEYFSETQRNKGNFPGRFSGRQFSNSRSEMNVSTLELGDSALYLCASSFRSGTGNEQFFGPGTRLTVL.

The chain uses TRBV9 and TRBJ2-6; a weak D match, TRBD1 (7 bases). The CDR3 covers 20 residues. V shed 4 bases and J shed 0 bases, with 23 bases lying between them. Germline CDR1 is SGDLS and CDR2 is YYNGEE. Written as DNA, the CDR3 is TGTGCCAGCAGCTTAACCCTGGGGGGCAGGGGGGACTCTGGGGCCAACGTCCTGACTTTC. It translates to CASSLTLGGRGDSGANVLTF.

This chain joins TRBV19 and TRBJ1-1; D is unresolved. This CDR3 is 14 amino acids long. CDR1 is LNHDA, CDR2 SQIVND, per germline (reference sequence). V was pared by 7 bases and J by 0 bases, with 12 bases between. The CDR3 DNA reads as TGTGCCAGTACCCGTGACACCATGAACACTGAAGCTTTCTTT. Protein product: CASTRDTMNTEAFF.